These 32 T cell receptor beta chains were sequenced from one sample in a study of somatic mutations in cytotoxic T cells in rheumatoid arthritis. Sequencing was performed with immunoSEQ multiplex PCR; in TCRdb, only in-frame clones are kept and a portion is missing. The sample holds approximately 12,000 clones, 78% seen once. Sequenced: CD8+ T cells sorted from blood. Source of these receptors: an adult with rheumatoid arthritis.

The rearrangement links TRBV28 to TRBJ1-1; D remains ambiguous. The CDR3 spans 14 residues. Trimming pared 2 bases from V and 6 bases from J, leaving 13 bases between. Germline CDR1 reads MDHEN; CDR2 reads SYDVKM. CDR3 residues: CASSLPVEVPEAFF. CDR3 bases: TGTGCCAGCAGTTTACCAGTGGAGGTCCCTGAAGCTTTCTTT.

The chain has TRBV6-1 and TRBJ2-3, with 13 bases fitting TRBD2. The CDR3 length is 16 residues. Germline CDR1 reads MNHNS; CDR2 reads SASEGT. V dropped 4 bases and J dropped 4; count of bases not matched to a gene: 5. CDR3 DNA: TGTGCCAGCAGTGGGACTAGCGGGAGTGCTCCAGATACGCAGTATTTT. This translates into CASSGTSGSAPDTQYF.

The V and J genes are TRBV5-4 and TRBJ2-1, with 10 nucleotides matching TRBD2. CDR1 is SGHNT and CDR2 is YYREEE in the germline V gene (reference sequence). With V trimmed by 2 bases and J by 5 bases, 4 bases remained unmatched. CDR3 length: 15 amino acids. The CDR3 here is CASSFRLAGHNEQFF. The DNA for the CDR3 is TGTGCCAGCAGCTTCCGACTAGCGGGCCACAATGAGCAGTTCTTC.

This clone is termed medium-sized. V is TRBV2 and J is TRBJ2-5; a weak D match, TRBD1 (5 bases). CDR1 SNHLY and CDR2 FYNNEI come from the germline V gene. The length of the CDR3 is 14 residues. Trimming took 4 bases from V and 5 from J, leaving 14 bases between them. CDR3 nucleotide sequence: TGTGCCAGCAGTGTGAGCAGGGATGAGGAGACCCAGTACTTC. Translation gives CASSVSRDEETQYF.

The rearrangement joins TRBV7-9 to TRBJ1-1; D is perhaps TRBD1 (6 bases). The germline V and J ends were trimmed by 5 bases and 4 bases, with 14 bases remaining between them. Germline values: CDR1 SEHNR, CDR2 FQNEAQ (reference sequence). The CDR3 is made up of 14 amino acids. CDR3 in amino acids: CASSPWGGGTEAFF. Written as DNA, the CDR3 is TGTGCCAGCAGCCCCTGGGGGGGCGGCACTGAAGCTTTCTTT.

The rearrangement uses TRBV4-1 and TRBJ2-3, with D perhaps being TRBD1 or TRBD2 (5 bases each). This CDR3 has 14 amino acids. Germline loops: CDR1 MGHRA, CDR2 YSYEKL. Trimming pared 4 bases from V and 4 bases from J, leaving 12 bases between. DNA of the CDR3: TGCGCCAGCAGCCTTGGGACGGGCTCAGATACGCAGTATTTT. Its protein is CASSLGTGSDTQYF.

The CDR3, as DNA: TGTGCCAGCAGCCAAGACAGGCAGGGCACAGATACGCAGTATTTT. It codes for CASSQDRQGTDTQYF. The rearrangement uses TRBV4-2 and TRBJ2-3, with D unresolved. The CDR3 is 15 amino acids. The V end was cut by 0 bases, the J end by 1 base, with 8 bases between. Looked up from germline, CDR1 is LGHNA and CDR2 is YNFKEQ.

The rearrangement uses TRBV11-2 and TRBJ2-5; the D is unclear. The CDR3 extends over 13 amino acids. Trimming took off 3 bases at V and 2 bases at J, with 7 bases between the two ends. Germline CDR1 reads SGHAT; CDR2 reads FQNNGV. DNA for the CDR3: TGTGCCAGCAGCTTTGGGAATCAAGAGACCCAGTACTTC. Protein product: CASSFGNQETQYF.

This clone was counted once. The V call is TRBV5-6, the J call TRBJ1-5; no clear D. Germline lookup yields CDR1 SGHDT and CDR2 YYEEEE. The CDR3 contains 12 residues. V was trimmed by 4 bases and J by 9 bases, leaving 11 bases between them. CDR3 sequence (DNA): TGTGCCAGCAGCAGGACCGTGGGGCCCCAGCATTTT. Residues: CASSRTVGPQHF.

The CDR3 DNA is TGTGCCAGCAGTATCCTAGGGTTCAACACTGAAGCTTTCTTT. Translating gives CASSILGFNTEAFF. The rearrangement links TRBV27 to TRBJ1-1, with no clear D. CDR3 length: 14 amino acids. With 5 bases removed from V and 2 bases from J, the gap between germline ends came to 12 bases. The germline V gene has CDR1 MNHEY and CDR2 SMNVEV (reference sequence).

V is TRBV27 and J is TRBJ2-1; 10 nucleotides align to TRBD2. The germline gives CDR1 MNHEY, CDR2 SMNVEV (reference sequence). The CDR3 contains 16 residues. Trimming cost V 6 bases and J 2 bases; bases outside gene matches: 7. CDR3 DNA sequence: TGTGCCAGCAGCCCTAGCGGGGGAGGGACCTACAATGAGCAGTTCTTC. Amino acid sequence: CASSPSGGGTYNEQFF.

This chain joins TRBV27 and TRBJ1-1; 10 bases match TRBD1. The CDR3 extends over 12 amino acids. Trimming took 8 bases from V and 4 from J; bases not matched to a gene: 1. CDR1 is MNHEY and CDR2 is SMNVEV in the germline V gene (reference sequence). The DNA of the CDR3 is TGTGCCAGCGGGACAGGGGCCACTGAAGCTTTCTTT. Translated: CASGTGATEAFF.

The CDR3 sequence: CASSASAGEVNQPQHF. DNA of the CDR3: TGTGCCAGCAGTGCCTCTGCAGGGGAGGTAAATCAGCCCCAGCATTTT. V gene TRBV27 combines with J gene TRBJ1-5; possibly TRBD1 for D (6 bases). Trimming took off 5 bases at V and 4 bases at J, with 18 bases between the two ends. From germline, CDR1 is MNHEY and CDR2 SMNVEV (reference sequence). CDR3 length equals 16 residues.

In nucleotides, the CDR3 is TGTGCCAGCAGTTCCTACAGGGAGTCCGTTTACGAGCAGTACTTC. Amino acids: CASSSYRESVYEQYF. This chain connects TRBV28 to TRBJ2-7; perhaps TRBD1 as D (6 bases). Trimming pared 4 bases from V and 4 bases from J, leaving 17 bases between. CDR3 size: 15 residues. Looked up from germline, CDR1 is MDHEN and CDR2 is SYDVKM.

The V and J genes are TRBV11-2 and TRBJ1-6; D might be TRBD1 (6 bases). The germline V gene encodes CDR1 SGHAT and CDR2 FQNNGV. V lost 1 base and J lost 9, with 13 bases in between. The CDR3 has 15 residues. CDR3: CASSLARGAVSPLHF. In nucleotides, the CDR3 is TGTGCCAGCAGCTTAGCCAGGGGCGCGGTTTCACCCCTCCACTTT.

CDR3 DNA sequence: TGCGCCAGCAGCTTGGGACAGGGGGCTTACGAGCAGTACTTC. It yields the protein CASSLGQGAYEQYF. The chain couples TRBV5-1 to TRBJ2-7, with TRBD1 matching over 10 bases. CDR1 is SGHRS, CDR2 YFSETQ, per germline. V was pared by 0 bases and J by 4 bases, with 1 base of the junction left unmatched. The CDR3 covers 14 residues.

The J gene is TRBJ2-3, the V gene TRBV6-5; 7 bases map to TRBD2. Germline V gene lookup returns CDR1 MNHEY and CDR2 SVGAGI. The V gene end was trimmed by 2 bases and the J gene end by 3 bases; junction bases not matched to a gene: 5. The CDR3 totals 15 residues. The CDR3 reads CASSYVGGTTDTQYF. DNA of the CDR3: TGTGCCAGCAGTTACGTCGGGGGGACGACAGATACGCAGTATTTT.

The chain is built from TRBV7-9 and TRBJ1-6; D is undetermined. Trimming left V 5 bases short and J 10 bases short, with 9 bases between. CDR3 length: 12 amino acids. In germline, CDR1 is SEHNR, CDR2 FQNEAQ (reference sequence). The CDR3 reads CASSPDGSPLHF. Written as DNA, the CDR3 is TGTGCCAGCAGCCCGGACGGGTCACCCCTCCACTTT.

This clone was seen a few times. The V and J genes are TRBV5-6 and TRBJ2-7; no clear D gene. This CDR3 is built from 13 residues. CDR1 and CDR2 (germline): SGHDT, YYEEEE. With 0 bases removed from V and 3 bases from J, the gap between germline ends came to 7 bases. CDR3 amino acids: CASSLDIYYEQYF. CDR3 coding DNA: TGTGCCAGCAGCTTGGACATTTACTACGAGCAGTACTTC.

The rearrangement links TRBV6-6 to TRBJ2-7, with D tentatively TRBD2 (5 bases). V was cut by 6 bases and J by 6 bases, with 18 bases left in between. The CDR3 loop spans 14 amino acids. Per the germline V gene, CDR1 is MNHNY and CDR2 is SVGAGI (reference sequence). The CDR3 DNA follows: TGTGCCAGCAGAGGGCAACTAGTCAGCAGCGAGCAGTACTTC. Translated, it gives CASRGQLVSSEQYF.

This chain connects TRBV5-4 to TRBJ1-3, with D uncertain. Germline V gene sequence: CDR1 SGHNT, CDR2 YYREEE (reference sequence). Trimming shortened V by 0 bases and J by 2 bases, and 6 bases separated the two germline ends. The CDR3 spans 14 residues. In DNA, the CDR3 is TGTGCCAGCAGCTTGGATCCAGCTGGAAACACCATATATTTT. It codes for CASSLDPAGNTIYF. Looking up the rest from reference TRBV5-4 and TRBJ1-3 gives the full variable domain: ETGVTQSPTHLIKTRGQQVTLRCSSQSGHNTVSWYQQALGQGPQFIFQYYREEENGRGNFPPRFSGLQFPNYSSELNVNALELDDSALYLCASSLDPAGNTIYFGEGSWLTVV.

This rearrangement joins TRBV6-1 to TRBJ2-5, with no clear D. This CDR3 comprises 14 residues. Germline CDR1 and CDR2: MNHNS and SASEGT. Trimming took 7 bases from V and 1 from J, leaving 13 bases between them. The DNA of the CDR3 is TGTGCCAGCATGGGCGGAATCTTCCAAGAGACCCAGTACTTC. Protein product: CASMGGIFQETQYF.

The rearrangement links TRBV30 to TRBJ2-3; D not resolved. The ends were cut back, 4 bases at V and 6 bases at J, with 11 bases in the middle. CDR1 and CDR2 (germline): GTSNPN, SVGIG (reference sequence). This CDR3 spans 12 amino acids. CDR3 DNA: TGTGCCTGGACCTACGACACGGATACGCAGTATTTT. It yields the protein CAWTYDTDTQYF.

J is TRBJ2-7 and V is TRBV11-2, with 11 bases that match TRBD2. V lost 5 bases to trimming and J lost 7 bases; unmatched junction nucleotides: 10. Germline V gene sequence: CDR1 SGHAT, CDR2 FQNNGV. The length of the CDR3 is 15 residues. CDR3 in DNA: TGTGCCAGCAGCCCGACTAGCGGGAAGCTCGGGGAGCAGTACTTC. It specifies CASSPTSGKLGEQYF.

V usage is TRBV9 and J usage is TRBJ1-5, with 9 bases identical to TRBD1. This CDR3 is built from 15 residues. Germline V lookup: CDR1 SGDLS, CDR2 YYNGEE. Germline trimming cut 3 bases from V and 6 bases from J; bases unmatched to any gene: 7. CDR3: CASSDTGGAAQPQHF. The DNA of the CDR3 is TGTGCCAGCAGCGATACAGGGGGCGCGGCTCAGCCCCAGCATTTT.

V usage is TRBV7-8 and J usage is TRBJ1-1; D might be TRBD1 (6 bases). Germline V CDR1 and CDR2: SGHVS, FQNEAQ. Trimming removed 1 base from V and 1 base from J, with 13 bases in between. The CDR3 contains 16 residues. The DNA of the CDR3 is TGTGCCAGCAGCTTAGATCAACAGGGTTGGAACACTGAAGCTTTCTTT. As protein: CASSLDQQGWNTEAFF.

The chain joins TRBV30 to TRBJ1-1, with D tentatively TRBD1 (6 bases). Per the germline V gene, CDR1 is GTSNPN and CDR2 is SVGIG (reference sequence). The CDR3 runs to 12 residues. V lost 4 bases to trimming and J lost 8 bases, with 14 bases between them. CDR3 DNA sequence: TGTGCCTGGATCCCCTGGGGGCGCGAAGCTTTCTTT. Protein: CAWIPWGREAFF.

The chain recombines TRBV12-5 with TRBJ2-1, with D tentatively TRBD1 (5 bases). The V and J ends lost 3 bases and 3 bases respectively, with 12 bases between them. The CDR3 covers 15 residues. CDR1 and CDR2 (germline): LGHNT, FRNRAP. For the CDR3, the DNA is TGTGCTAGTGGTTTTCGGCAGGGTCTCTACAATGAGCAGTTCTTC. It encodes CASGFRQGLYNEQFF.

V and J are TRBV5-1 and TRBJ2-2; D not certain. CDR1 is SGHRS and CDR2 is YFSETQ in the germline V gene. This CDR3 contains 14 residues. Trimming left V 1 base short and J 4 bases short, with 8 bases between. The CDR3 DNA follows: TGCGCCAGCAGCTTGCAAGGGCTCACCGGGGAGCTGTTTTTT. It yields the protein CASSLQGLTGELFF.

This chain uses TRBV29-1 with TRBJ2-2, with 9 bases lining up with TRBD2. Germline lookup yields CDR1 SQVTM and CDR2 ANQGSEA. Unmatched junction bases numbered 6, after V lost 5 bases and J lost 5 bases. The CDR3 is 14 amino acids. The CDR3 here is CSVLVTSGTGELFF. In nucleotides, the CDR3 is TGCAGCGTTTTAGTCACTAGCGGGACCGGGGAGCTGTTTTTT.

This rearrangement joins TRBV6-1 to TRBJ2-7, with 7 bases matching TRBD1. Germline values: CDR1 MNHNS, CDR2 SASEGT. The CDR3 contains 15 residues. The V segment lost 4 bases and the J segment 1 base; nucleotides outside the gene matches: 7. Written as DNA, the CDR3 is TGTGCCAGCAGTGCATATCCGGGACAGTCCTACGAGCAGTACTTC. The encoded protein is CASSAYPGQSYEQYF.

V is TRBV6-1 and J is TRBJ2-5; 9 positions match TRBD2. The ends lost 2 bases at V and 2 bases at J; junction bases unmatched: 6. The CDR3 is 16 residues long. The germline gives CDR1 MNHNS, CDR2 SASEGT. The CDR3 nucleotides read TGTGCCAGCAGTGAACTAGGCGGGAGGGGACAAGAGACCCAGTACTTC. Its translation: CASSELGGRGQETQYF.